Each of the 29 T cell receptor beta chains below was sequenced from the same sample in a study of T cell clones after liver transplantation. The assay was immunoSEQ multiplex PCR, and TCRdb's table has in-frame clones only and misses some. The sample has more than 65,000 clones; more than 90% are singletons. The starting material was CD4+ T cells from blood, obtained before liver transplant. These receptor sequences come from a human donor who received a liver transplant.

The chain recombines TRBV5-1 with TRBJ2-2, with D possibly matching TRBD1 (5 bases). Germline V gene lookup returns CDR1 SGHRS and CDR2 YFSETQ. V gave up 2 bases and J gave up 6 bases, with 11 bases separating them. This CDR3 spans 14 amino acids. CDR3 nucleotides: TGCGCCAGCAGCTTTCAGGGTTTCCCCGGGGAGCTGTTTTTT. Its translation: CASSFQGFPGELFF.

J is TRBJ2-5 and V is TRBV7-3; a possible D gene is TRBD2 (5 bases). Germline lookup yields CDR1 SGHTA and CDR2 FQGTGA. This CDR3 has 14 amino acids. The V end lost 3 bases, the J end lost 5 bases, and 13 bases lay between the germline ends. CDR3 amino acids: CASSFYAEDETQYF. The CDR3 DNA reads as TGTGCCAGCAGCTTTTACGCGGAGGACGAGACCCAGTACTTC.

The chain carries TRBV27 and TRBJ2-7; 8 bases match TRBD2. Germline V CDR1 and CDR2: MNHEY, SMNVEV (reference sequence). The CDR3 has 16 amino acids. V lost 5 bases and J lost 2; bases outside the gene matches: 11. DNA for the CDR3: TGTGCCAGCAGTCTCCGGACTAGCACTCCCCCCTACGAGCAGTACTTC. It specifies CASSLRTSTPPYEQYF.

The V and J genes are TRBV11-3 and TRBJ2-1; TRBD2 aligns across 8 bases. The V and J ends lost 5 bases and 3 bases, in that order; junction bases with no gene match: 9. Per germline, CDR1 SGHNT and CDR2 YENEEA. The CDR3 contains 16 residues. CDR3 sequence (DNA): TGTGCCAGCAGCCCCTCCCCCAGCGGGAGCTACAATGAGCAGTTCTTC. This encodes CASSPSPSGSYNEQFF. The full variable domain, rest sourced from reference TRBV11-3 and TRBJ2-1, is EAGVVQSPRYKIIEKKQPVAFWCNPISGHNTLYWYLQNLGQGPELLIRYENEEAVDDSQLPKDRFSAERLKGVDSTLKIQPAELGDSAVYLCASSPSPSGSYNEQFFGPGTRLTVL.

The V gene is TRBV7-3, the J gene TRBJ1-1; D gene ambiguous. Germline V lookup: CDR1 SGHTA, CDR2 FQGTGA. This CDR3 has 14 residues. Trimming took 3 bases from V and 1 from J, leaving 9 bases between them. CDR3 residues: CASSFRPGNTEAFF. The DNA of the CDR3 is TGTGCCAGCAGCTTTAGACCCGGGAACACTGAAGCTTTCTTT. Supplemented by reference TRBV7-3 and TRBJ1-1, the full variable domain reads GAGVSQTPSNKVTEKGKYVELRCDPISGHTALYWYRQSLGQGPEFLIYFQGTGAADDSGLPNDRFFAVRPEGSVSTLKIQRTERGDSAVYLCASSFRPGNTEAFFGQGTRLTVV.

CDR3 nucleotides: TGTGCCAGCAGCTTAGCGGGGACAGGGAAAGAGACCCAGTACTTC. Encoded protein: CASSLAGTGKETQYF. This chain connects TRBV7-6 to TRBJ2-5; 9 bases line up with TRBD1. There are 15 residues in the CDR3. With 0 bases clipped from V and 3 bases from J, the junction kept 2 bases outside the gene matches. CDR1 is SGHVS and CDR2 is FNYEAQ in the germline V gene.

The rearrangement links TRBV13 to TRBJ2-1; D possibly corresponds to TRBD2 (6 bases). The germline V and J ends were trimmed by 2 bases and 3 bases, with 14 bases remaining between them. Per germline, CDR1 PRHDT and CDR2 FYEKMQ (reference sequence). This CDR3 comprises 16 residues. The CDR3 reads CASSLFAGWGYNEQFF. The CDR3 nucleotides read TGTGCCAGCAGCTTATTTGCGGGGTGGGGCTACAATGAGCAGTTCTTC.

This clone came up once. The CDR3 sequence: CASTPPSGRNEQFF. CDR3 nucleotides: TGTGCCAGCACCCCGCCTAGCGGGAGGAATGAGCAGTTCTTC. The chain recombines TRBV6-6 with TRBJ2-1; 11 nucleotides agree with TRBD2. V shed 7 bases, J shed 7 bases, and the junction held 6 bases outside the gene matches. The germline V gene has CDR1 MNHNY and CDR2 SVGAGI (reference sequence). The CDR3 contains 14 residues.

The rearrangement joins TRBV6-1 to TRBJ2-3; 7 bases fit TRBD1. The CDR3 runs 14 residues. J gave up 4 bases and V 5 bases, and 6 bases lay outside the gene matches. The germline V gene has CDR1 MNHNS and CDR2 SASEGT. The CDR3 nucleotides are TGTGCCAGCAGTCAGACAGGGTACGCAGATACGCAGTATTTT. Translation gives CASSQTGYADTQYF.

The chain carries TRBV4-2 and TRBJ2-1; 7 bases match TRBD2. J lost 8 bases, V lost 3 bases, and 10 bases had no gene match. There are 15 residues in the CDR3. Germline V gene sequence: CDR1 LGHNA, CDR2 YNFKEQ. CDR3 nucleotide sequence: TGTGCCAGCAGCCAGCTAGCGGCCCTTACCTATGAGCAGTTCTTC. It yields the protein CASSQLAALTYEQFF.

V and J are TRBV5-8 and TRBJ1-5; D not certain. V gave up 1 base and J gave up 1 base, with 15 bases separating them. The CDR3 covers 17 residues. The germline gives CDR1 SGHTS, CDR2 YDEGEE. The CDR3 sequence: CASSLYSGEGSNQPQHF. The CDR3 DNA reads as TGTGCCAGCAGCTTGTATTCTGGGGAAGGAAGCAATCAGCCCCAGCATTTT.

The chain carries TRBV6-1 and TRBJ1-2; 7 positions match TRBD1. The CDR3 is 14 amino acids. Germline loops: CDR1 MNHNS, CDR2 SASEGT. J gave up 8 bases and V 8 bases, and 14 bases lay outside the gene matches. CDR3 region: CASLSPRGGGGYTF. The CDR3 nucleotides read TGTGCCAGCCTTAGCCCCAGGGGGGGCGGGGGCTACACCTTC.

V usage is TRBV28 and J usage is TRBJ1-1; D not certain. Germline V gene data show CDR1 as MDHEN and CDR2 as SYDVKM. The CDR3 covers 13 residues. V was pared by 10 bases and J by 4 bases, with 16 bases between. The chain's CDR3 is CATEADYFTEAFF. The CDR3 coding sequence is TGTGCCACGGAGGCTGACTACTTCACTGAAGCTTTCTTT.

V usage is TRBV5-6 and J usage is TRBJ2-1; D remains ambiguous. The germline CDR1 and CDR2 sequences are SGHDT and YYEEEE. The V end lost 5 bases, the J end lost 8 bases, and 14 bases lay between the germline ends. The CDR3 length is 13 residues. This chain's CDR3 is CASSFGFGDEQFF. DNA of the CDR3: TGTGCCAGCAGTTTTGGTTTTGGGGATGAGCAGTTCTTC.

The rearrangement uses TRBV28 and TRBJ1-1; D perhaps matches TRBD1 (5 bases). CDR3 length: 13 amino acids. Per the germline V gene, CDR1 is MDHEN and CDR2 is SYDVKM. Trimming left V 10 bases short and J 6 bases short, with 18 bases between. CDR3 DNA: TGTGCCACCTTTATTGGCAGAGGGGCTGAAGCTTTCTTT. It encodes CATFIGRGAEAFF.

The chain uses TRBV7-9 and TRBJ2-1, with D possibly TRBD2 on 6 matching bases. This CDR3 has 17 residues. V was trimmed by 1 base and J by 3 bases, leaving 16 bases between them. CDR1 is SEHNR, CDR2 FQNEAQ, per germline (reference sequence). The CDR3 DNA follows: TGTGCCAGCAGCTTAGGCCTAGCGTCTTCCTACTACAATGAGCAGTTCTTC. Translation gives CASSLGLASSYYNEQFF.

This sequence joins TRBV11-3 and TRBJ2-7; 7 bases fit TRBD2. The CDR3 extends over 14 amino acids. Per the germline V gene, CDR1 is SGHNT and CDR2 is YENEEA. The J segment lost 3 bases and the V segment lost 2 bases, leaving 4 bases of the junction unmatched. Here the CDR3 DNA reads TGTGCCAGCAGCTTACTAGCGGATAACTACGAGCAGTACTTC. Residues: CASSLLADNYEQYF.

V is TRBV5-1 and J is TRBJ2-2, with D possibly being TRBD1 (6 bases). Germline CDR1 and CDR2: SGHRS and YFSETQ. V lost 4 bases, J lost 2 bases, and 15 bases lay in between. CDR3 length: 16 residues. This CDR3 reads CASSPRQDHNTGELFF. The CDR3 region has the DNA TGCGCCAGCAGCCCACGACAGGACCACAACACCGGGGAGCTGTTTTTT.

The chain carries TRBV29-1 and TRBJ2-1; D uncertain. The CDR3 totals 12 residues. Germline V CDR1 and CDR2: SQVTM, ANQGSEA. Trimming took off 7 bases at V and 6 bases at J, with 13 bases between the two ends. The CDR3 sequence is CSGHEVVNEQFF. The CDR3 nucleotides read TGCAGCGGCCATGAGGTAGTCAATGAGCAGTTCTTC.

The chain has TRBV19 and TRBJ2-3, with 10 bases that match TRBD1. V was pared by 6 bases and J by 6 bases, with 0 bases of the junction left unmatched. This CDR3 contains 12 residues. CDR1 is LNHDA, CDR2 SQIVND, per germline (reference sequence). CDR3: CASRDRGDTQYF. CDR3 bases: TGTGCCAGTAGGGACAGGGGGGATACGCAGTATTTT.

This clone turned up a few times. This sequence joins TRBV2 and TRBJ1-5; a weak D match, TRBD1 (5 bases). The V gene's germline CDR1 is SNHLY and CDR2 FYNNEI. The CDR3 has 13 residues. Deletions cut 3 bases from V and 9 bases from J, with 12 bases between. CDR3 in amino acids: CASSDRGTLPQHF. Here the CDR3 DNA reads TGTGCCAGCAGTGACCGGGGGACGCTGCCCCAGCATTTT.

This clone has just a few counts. The chain joins TRBV7-2 to TRBJ2-5; D unclear. This CDR3 has 15 amino acids. The V and J ends lost 1 base and 1 base respectively, with 10 bases between them. Germline values: CDR1 SGHTA, CDR2 FQGNSA. This CDR3 reads CASSLGLPSQETQYF. CDR3 coding DNA: TGTGCCAGCAGCTTAGGACTGCCCTCCCAAGAGACCCAGTACTTC.

The chain is built from TRBV7-8 and TRBJ2-7; TRBD1 aligns across 9 bases. CDR1 SGHVS and CDR2 FQNEAQ come from the germline V gene. CDR3 length: 15 residues. J was trimmed by 3 bases and V by 2 bases; bases with no gene match: 5. The CDR3 DNA follows: TGTGCCAGCAGCTTAAGTGGGACAGGGATCTACGAGCAGTACTTC. Its translation is CASSLSGTGIYEQYF.

V usage is TRBV18 and J usage is TRBJ2-1; D unresolved. From germline, CDR1 is KGHSH and CDR2 LQKENI. V was pared by 5 bases and J by 3 bases, with 14 bases between. CDR3 size: 15 residues. Written as DNA, the CDR3 is TGTGCCAGCTCATCGGACCAAACACACTACAATGAGCAGTTCTTC. This codes for CASSSDQTHYNEQFF.

The chain has TRBV5-4 and TRBJ1-2, with D uncertain. Germline V gene lookup returns CDR1 SGHNT and CDR2 YYREEE (reference sequence). The CDR3 extends over 14 amino acids. Trimming left V 6 bases short and J 6 bases short, with 18 bases between. The CDR3 DNA follows: TGTGCCAGCACCTCCCCGGGATTTTCTAATGGCTACACCTTC. Translating it yields CASTSPGFSNGYTF.

This clone was found once. The genes are TRBV28 and TRBJ2-4, with D tentatively TRBD1 (6 bases). The V and J ends lost 2 bases and 14 bases respectively, with 10 bases between them. This CDR3 has 11 amino acids. In germline, CDR1 is MDHEN, CDR2 SYDVKM. The CDR3 DNA reads as TGTGCCAGCAGTTTAACAGGGACCAAGTACTTC. It yields the protein CASSLTGTKYF. The whole variable domain, filled in from reference TRBV28 and TRBJ2-4, reads DVKVTQSSRYLVKRTGEKVFLECVQDMDHENMFWYRQDPGLGLRLIYFSYDVKMKEKGDIPEGYSVSREKKERFSLILESASTNQTSMYLCASSLTGTKYFGAGTRLSVL.

This chain links TRBV19 with TRBJ2-2; D possibly corresponds to TRBD2 (6 bases). CDR3 length: 14 amino acids. The V end lost 9 bases, the J end lost 3 bases, and 14 bases lay between the germline ends. Germline V gene data show CDR1 as LNHDA and CDR2 as SQIVND (reference sequence). The CDR3 loop is CASLYGRDTGELFF. For the CDR3, the DNA is TGTGCCAGCTTATACGGGAGAGACACCGGGGAGCTGTTTTTT. The full variable domain, rest sourced from reference TRBV19 and TRBJ2-2, is DGGITQSPKYLFRKEGQNVTLSCEQNLNHDAMYWYRQDPGQGLRLIYYSQIVNDFQKGDIAEGYSVSREKKESFPLTVTSAQKNPTAFYLCASLYGRDTGELFFGEGSRLTVL.

This chain uses TRBV10-1 with TRBJ1-1; 7 positions agree with TRBD1. Germline V gene data show CDR1 as WNHNN and CDR2 as SYGVQD (reference sequence). The CDR3 is made up of 14 amino acids. V lost 1 base to trimming and J lost 7 bases; unmatched junction nucleotides: 6. In nucleotides, the CDR3 is TGCGCCAGCAGTGAGTTCGACAGGGAGAGTGAAGCTTTCTTT. Translating it yields CASSEFDRESEAFF.

The chain combines TRBV7-2 with TRBJ2-7; 9 nucleotides align to TRBD2. The CDR3 is 16 amino acids. Germline CDR1 is SGHTA and CDR2 is FQGNSA. The V segment lost 1 base and the J segment 2 bases; nucleotides outside the gene matches: 6. CDR3 loop: CASSLVSAGGTYEQYF. CDR3 coding DNA: TGTGCCAGCAGCTTAGTGTCGGCGGGAGGGACCTACGAGCAGTACTTC.